A selection of T cell receptor beta chains follows, all from one sample in a study of blood T cell repertoires in COVID-19. Generated by immunoSEQ multiplex PCR, the TCRdb table keeps only in-frame clones and is missing some. The sample has some 290,000 clones, roughly 91% seen once. Material: peripheral blood. These receptors all stem from a woman aged 25-40 years with COVID-19, enrolled during active disease. The CDR3 runs from the conserved cysteine through the conserved F or W. D genes are given only for firm matches. Clone size is not always given. Where it is, it says once, few, many or a class for expanded clones.

J | size | V | D | DNA | CDR3
TRBJ1-4 | - | TRBV7-8 | - | TGTGCCAGCAGCTTAGTGGGGGGATCTAATGAAAAACTGTTTTTT | CASSLVGGSNEKLFF
TRBJ2-2 | - | TRBV5-8 | TRBD1 | TGTGCCAGCAGCTGGGGACAGTCCACCGGGGAGCTGTTTTTT | CASSWGQSTGELFF
TRBJ1-4 | few | TRBV7-9 | TRBD1 | TGTGCCAGCAGCTTAGTACAGGGGAATGAAAAACTGTTTTTT | CASSLVQGNEKLFF
TRBJ1-1 | few | TRBV12-3/TRBV12-4 | - | TGTGCCAGCAGTTTGGGGGGGAACACTGAAGCTTTCTTT | CASSLGGNTEAFF
TRBJ1-2 | - | TRBV6-5 | - | TGTGCCAGCAGTTACTCGTCCAGGGCGGAGAACTATGGCTACACCTTC | CASSYSSRAENYGYTF
TRBJ2-3 | - | TRBV5-1 | - | TGCGCCAGCAGCTTGGTTGCGGGGCGCACAGATACGCAGTATTTT | CASSLVAGRTDTQYF
TRBJ2-1 | - | TRBV2 | - | TGTGCCAGCAGTGAGGCGGGGAGCTCCTACAATGAGCAGTTCTTC | CASSEAGSSYNEQFF
TRBJ1-6 | - | TRBV10-1 | - | TGCGCCAGCCTGGAGCCCCGTAATTCACCCCTCCACTTT | CASLEPRNSPLHF
TRBJ1-5 | few | TRBV12-3/TRBV12-4 | - | TGTGCCAGCAGTACAGGGAGCGGACAGCCCCAGCATTTT | CASSTGSGQPQHF
TRBJ1-1 | - | TRBV30 | - | TGTGCCTGGAGTTCAGGGGTGACTGAAGCTTTCTTT | CAWSSGVTEAFF
TRBJ1-1 | - | TRBV14 | TRBD1 | TGTGCCAGCAGCACCGGGACAGGGGGCGACGAAGCTTTCTTT | CASSTGTGGDEAFF
TRBJ2-5 | - | TRBV3-1/TRBV3-2 | TRBD2 | TGTGCCAGCAGCTCGCCAGCGGGGGCGTACCAAGAGACCCAGTACTTC | CASSSPAGAYQETQYF
TRBJ1-2 | - | TRBV19 | - | TGTGCCAGTAGTATAAATAGAGATAACTATGGCTACACCTTC | CASSINRDNYGYTF
TRBJ1-5 | - | TRBV28 | TRBD1 | TGTGCCAGCCAACCCCCAGACAGGGGCAATCAGCCCCAGCATTTT | CASQPPDRGNQPQHF
TRBJ1-1 | - | TRBV29-1 | TRBD1 | TGCAGCGTCGGACAGGGCCTTATTTTGGGCACTGAAGCTTTCTTT | CSVGQGLILGTEAFF
TRBJ2-7 | - | TRBV18 | - | TGTGCCAGCTCACAAACAGGCGAGCAGTACTTC | CASSQTGEQYF
TRBJ1-1 | once | TRBV27 | TRBD1 | TGTGCCAGCAGTTTATCGGGGACAGGGAACACTGAGGCTTTCTTT | CASSLSGTGNTEAFF
TRBJ2-7 | - | TRBV7-6 | TRBD2 | TGTGCCAGCAGCCCCTTTTCTGCGGGAGGAGTCTACGAGCAGTACTTC | CASSPFSAGGVYEQYF
TRBJ1-2 | once | TRBV7-8 | - | TGTGCCAGCAGCTTAGCGACCGAAGGGGGAGGCTACACCTTC | CASSLATEGGGYTF
TRBJ2-5 | - | TRBV18 | - | TGTGCCAGCTCACCAGACTTTTCGGGTGGGGAGACCCAGTACTTC | CASSPDFSGGETQYF
TRBJ2-1 | - | TRBV6-5 | TRBD2 | TGTGCCAGCAGTAGTAGCGGGGGGCCGGTAATTGAGCAGTTCTTC | CASSSSGGPVIEQFF
TRBJ1-1 | - | TRBV11-2 | - | TGTGCCAGCAGCCACCAGGGGCTGGGCACTGAAGCTTTCTTT | CASSHQGLGTEAFF
TRBJ1-3 | - | TRBV6-5 | - | TGTGCCAGCAGTTTCTCGGGGGGCTCTGGAAACACCATATATTTT | CASSFSGGSGNTIYF
TRBJ2-7 | - | TRBV7-9 | - | TGTGCCAGCAGCTTAGTCGTCACCACAGCAGTGCAGTACTTC | CASSLVVTTAVQYF
TRBJ2-7 | - | TRBV2 | - | TGTGCCAGCAGTTTCCCCGGGGAGCAGTACTTC | CASSFPGEQYF
TRBJ2-2 | - | TRBV11-2 | - | TGTGCCAGCAGCCCCCGGGACACCGGGGAGCTGTTTTTT | CASSPRDTGELFF
TRBJ2-3 | - | TRBV4-1 | TRBD2 | TGCGCCAGCAGCCAAGAGCAGCGGGGGGCCTGGACAGATACGCAGTATTTT | CASSQEQRGAWTDTQYF
TRBJ1-6 | - | TRBV4-1 | - | TGCGCCAGCAGGGGAGCCAATAATTCACCCCTCCACTTT | CASRGANNSPLHF
TRBJ2-7 | once | TRBV5-4 | TRBD1 | TGTGCCAGCAGCAAACCGGGACAGGGAAGGTACGAGCAGTACTTC | CASSKPGQGRYEQYF
TRBJ2-7 | - | TRBV4-1 | TRBD2 | TGCGCCAGCAGCCAAGCGGGGGGCGAGCAGTACTTC | CASSQAGGEQYF
TRBJ2-7 | - | TRBV24-1 | TRBD2 | TGTGCCACCAGGCCCACTGGGGGGGTCACCTACGAGCAGTACTTC | CATRPTGGVTYEQYF
TRBJ1-5 | - | TRBV6-5 | TRBD1 | TGTGCCAGCACCGGGACAGGCCACAATCAGCCCCAGCATTTT | CASTGTGHNQPQHF
TRBJ2-7 | - | TRBV29-1 | TRBD1 | TGCAGCGTTTTTGGGGACAGGGGCCAATACGAGCAGTACTTC | CSVFGDRGQYEQYF
TRBJ2-1 | - | TRBV6-5 | - | TGTGCCAGCAGTTACGAACCGGGGGATGAGCAGTTCTTC | CASSYEPGDEQFF
TRBJ2-1 | - | TRBV27 | TRBD2 | TGTGCCAGCAGTTTAAAAGGGCGGCGGGGGGGCGATGAGCAGTTCTTC | CASSLKGRRGGDEQFF
TRBJ1-4 | - | TRBV5-5 | TRBD1 | TGTGCCAGCAGCTTGGGGACAGGAGATAATGAAAAACTGTTTTTT | CASSLGTGDNEKLFF
TRBJ1-4 | few | TRBV10-3 | TRBD1 | TGTGCCATCAGGGGCAGGGGGGATGAAAAACTGTTTTTT | CAIRGRGDEKLFF
TRBJ1-1 | - | TRBV19 | TRBD1 | TGTGCCAGTACCCTGATGCACAGGGGGGACACTGAAGCTTTCTTT | CASTLMHRGDTEAFF
TRBJ1-2 | once | TRBV6-6 | - | TGTGCCAGCAGTTACTTCAGGGAAATGGATGGCTACACCTTC | CASSYFREMDGYTF
TRBJ2-7 | - | TRBV5-4 | - | TGTGCCAGCAGCTTTATGGCAGGGTCCTACGAGCAGTACTTC | CASSFMAGSYEQYF
TRBJ1-5 | few | TRBV19 | TRBD1 | TGTGCCAGTAGTACCCACTATTTCCTACAGGGGGCAAATCAGCCCCAGCATTTT | CASSTHYFLQGANQPQHF
TRBJ2-5 | - | TRBV3-1/TRBV3-2 | TRBD2 | TGTGCCAGCAGCCTCGGACTAGCGGGGGCAGGGACCCAGTACTTC | CASSLGLAGAGTQYF
TRBJ2-3 | - | TRBV20-1 | - | TGCAGTGCTAGTGGCTCGATGGAAGCGGCGCAGTATTTT | CSASGSMEAAQYF
TRBJ1-5 | - | TRBV24-1 | - | TGTGCCACCAGTGGGCTCCACGACGGGTACTTAAATCAGCCCCAGCATTTT | CATSGLHDGYLNQPQHF
TRBJ1-2 | - | TRBV10-2 | TRBD1 | TGCGCCAGCCTGGGACAGGGGTACGACTATGGCTACACCTTC | CASLGQGYDYGYTF
TRBJ2-7 | - | TRBV2 | - | TGTGCCAGCAGTGGAGCGGTGCTAGCTTACGAGCAGTACTTC | CASSGAVLAYEQYF
TRBJ2-7 | - | TRBV20-1 | TRBD1 | TGCAGTGCTCCAGGGGGCCTCGAGCAGTACTTC | CSAPGGLEQYF
TRBJ1-4 | - | TRBV25-1 | - | TGTGCCAGCAGTGACGAGGGCGGGCCTCCCGTGGGTAAACTGTTTTTT | CASSDEGGPPVGKLFF
TRBJ1-1 | - | TRBV7-2 | - | TGTGCCAGCAGCCCAGGCGCCGCCAACACTGAAGCTTTCTTT | CASSPGAANTEAFF
TRBJ1-3 | - | TRBV27 | - | TGTGCCAGCAGTTTCCGTCGGTCTGGAAACACCATATATTTT | CASSFRRSGNTIYF
TRBJ1-1 | - | TRBV6-5 | TRBD1 | TGTGCCAGCAGTCCTGCTCCTCGGGACAGGGAAGCTTTCTTT | CASSPAPRDREAFF
TRBJ1-1 | - | TRBV7-8 | - | TGTGCCATCTCGCCCTGGGCGCTGAACACTGAAGCTTTCTTT | CAISPWALNTEAFF
TRBJ2-3 | - | TRBV19 | - | TGTGCCAGTACCCGGGGCAGGGGCCTCACAGATACGCAGTATTTT | CASTRGRGLTDTQYF
TRBJ2-1 | - | TRBV9 | TRBD2 | TGTGCCAGCAGCGTAGGGGAAACTAGCGTCGATGAGCAGTTCTTC | CASSVGETSVDEQFF
TRBJ2-7 | - | TRBV7-9 | - | TGTGCCAGCAGCTTAGAGCCCTCCATCTACGAGCAGTACTTC | CASSLEPSIYEQYF